This TCR beta chain comes out of a study of persistence of HIV-infected CD4 T cells. The libraries were made with immunoSEQ version 4 in survey mode. The method was immunoSEQ multiplex PCR; TCRdb's version includes in-frame clones alone and lacks a portion of them. The table lists around 28,000 clones, approximately 78% of them singletons. Lysates of CMV-infected fibroblasts at 10 ug/mL stimulated these cells. Sorted nonresponding memory CD4+ T cells were CD40L-negative, CD69-negative, CD45RO-high. The CDR3 contains 14 residues. Germline assignment: CDR1 MNHEY and CDR2 SVGAGI. The V end lost 4 bases, the J end lost 0 bases, and 7 bases lay between the germline ends. Findings of the study overall: Degenerate expanded CDR3beta sequences were enriched among CMV- and Gag-responding cells.

In the case of this clone: The antigen is unknown.

J is TRBJ1-5 and V is TRBV6-5; no definite D call. This clonotype was obtained from an adult man with HIV who was CMV-seropositive. The specimen comprised CD4+ T cells sorted from PBMCs after 18-hour stimulation, sampled from a patient who received antiretroviral therapy. As DNA, the CDR3 is TGTGCCAGCAGTTCCACAGTTAGCAATCAGCCCCAGCATTTT. Translated, it gives CASSSTVSNQPQHF.